A selection of T cell receptor beta chains follows, all from one sample in a study of shared clonotypes between healthy human individuals. TCRdb's table, derived via immunoSEQ multiplex PCR, lists solely in-frame clones and lacks some. This table holds millions of clones, 85% to 95% found once. Sequencing used naive CD4+ T cells sorted from blood. The source is a man between 18 and 29 years old in good health. Both conserved end residues are part of each CDR3. The D gene is left open where the match is weak. Clone size, where shown, is once, few, many, or a class for clones that have expanded.

size	V	length	J	D	CDR3	DNA
.	TRBV19	14	TRBJ1-4	TRBD1	CASSPGGGGEKLFF	TGTGCCAGTAGTCCAGGGGGCGGAGGCGAAAAACTGTTTTTT
.	TRBV4-2	16	TRBJ1-4	TRBD1	CASSQDRTGDNEKLFF	TGTGCCAGCAGCCAAGATCGGACAGGGGATAATGAAAAACTGTTTTTT
.	TRBV6-6	16	TRBJ2-7	.	CASSYEWQGKSYEQYF	TGTGCCAGCAGTTACGAGTGGCAGGGAAAATCCTACGAGCAGTACTTC
.	TRBV7-9	13	TRBJ1-2	TRBD1	CASKGADRVGYTF	TGTGCCAGCAAGGGGGCCGACCGGGTAGGCTACACCTTC
once	TRBV6-5	15	TRBJ2-1	.	CASRREVRSMNEQFF	TGTGCCAGCAGACGCGAGGTGAGGAGCATGAATGAGCAGTTCTTC
.	TRBV5-1	15	TRBJ1-1	.	CASSFGGARTTEAFF	TGCGCCAGCAGCTTTGGAGGGGCGAGGACCACTGAAGCTTTCTTT
.	TRBV6-6	13	TRBJ2-5	.	CASSYSGGETQYF	TGTGCCAGCAGTTATTCCGGGGGAGAGACCCAGTACTTC
few	TRBV18	15	TRBJ2-3	.	CASSVIQSPTDTQYF	TGTGCCAGCTCAGTCATCCAGAGCCCCACAGATACGCAGTATTTT
.	TRBV19	16	TRBJ1-6	TRBD1	CASSYLGTALNSPLHF	TGTGCCAGTAGTTACCTGGGGACAGCCCTAAATTCACCCCTCCACTTT
.	TRBV28	16	TRBJ1-5	.	CANGGGGSKGNQPQHF	TGTGCCAACGGGGGAGGGGGAAGTAAAGGCAATCAGCCCCAGCATTTT
.	TRBV18	16	TRBJ2-3	.	CASSPFGAGDTDTQYF	TGTGCCAGCTCGCCTTTTGGGGCAGGTGACACAGATACGCAGTATTTT
.	TRBV6-8	14	TRBJ1-4	.	CASSWDCTREKLFF	TGTGCCAGCAGTTGGGACTGCACCCGGGAAAAACTGTTTTTT